This TCR beta chain stems from a study of early T cells in non-severe SARS-CoV-2 infection. The TCR library protocol was used to attach unique molecular identifiers. These identifiers were attached to individual cDNA molecules. TCRdb re-derived calls from the 5' RACE reads in MiXCR, one entry per CDR3 protein. The repertoire holds 30,000 or so distinct CDR3 sequences, with 5.3% as singletons. This clonotype was detected ten times or more. This CDR3 comprises 11 residues. The V end lost 5 bases, the J end lost 0 bases, and 2 bases lay between the germline ends. Per the germline V gene, CDR1 is SGHAT and CDR2 is FQNNGV.

This receptor was identified in an adult who was a healthcare worker with PCR-confirmed SARS-CoV-2 infection or an uninfected control (not recorded which). Sequenced input: whole blood. This chain connects TRBV11-2 to TRBJ2-7; no clear D gene. The chain's CDR3 is CASSRSYEQYF. The DNA for the CDR3 is TGTGCCAGCAGCCGCTCCTACGAGCAGTACTTC.